This T cell receptor (beta chain) was observed in a study of blood T cell repertoires in COVID-19. Study background: Material from acute and convalescent COVID-19 was sourced from the United States, Italy and Spain. T cells, B-cell-depleted T cells, or PBMCs supplied cDNA or gDNA.

TCRdb's copy holds only in-frame clones and misses some; the assay was immunoSEQ multiplex PCR. The sample yields some 200,000 clones, around 84% seen once. Germline V gene sequence: CDR1 SGHTA, CDR2 FQGTGA. The CDR3 spans 15 residues. After removal of 3 bases from V and 5 bases from J, the junction contained 5 bases not matched to a gene. The sample consisted of peripheral blood. The receptor's source is a man aged 50-59 years with active or convalescent COVID-19. The chain combines TRBV7-3 with TRBJ1-4, with TRBD1 matching over 8 bases. The CDR3 spells CASSLSGGLNEKLFF. The CDR3 DNA reads as TGTGCCAGCAGCTTGTCAGGGGGCTTGAATGAAAAACTGTTTTTT.